A single sample is the source of the 5 T cell receptor beta chains below, sequenced in a study of OX40 agonist ivuxolimab in advanced cancers. The protocol was immunoSEQ multiplex PCR, while the TCRdb copy is restricted to in-frame clones and leaves out a portion. The sample has around 95,000 clones, less than 95% seen once. The sample here was CD4+ or CD8+ T cells sorted from blood, taken in a trial of the OX40 agonist ivuxolimab. The receptors were sampled from an adult with an advanced solid tumor such as melanoma, head and neck, liver or kidney cancer.

The chain has TRBV5-1 and TRBJ2-7; D might be TRBD1 (6 bases). CDR1 is SGHRS, CDR2 YFSETQ, per germline. This CDR3 contains 14 residues. Trimming removed 0 bases from V and 4 bases from J, with 11 bases in between. The CDR3: CASSLDGTKYEQYF. The CDR3 DNA sequence: TGCGCCAGCAGCTTGGACGGGACAAAGTACGAGCAGTACTTC.

The gene calls are TRBV28 and TRBJ1-1; perhaps TRBD1 as D (6 bases). Trimming took 6 bases from V and 8 from J, leaving 13 bases between them. This CDR3 is built from 12 residues. Germline assignment: CDR1 MDHEN and CDR2 SYDVKM. DNA of the CDR3: TGTGCCAGCAGGACAGGAATCCTCGAAGCTTTCTTT. This sequence encodes CASRTGILEAFF. Complete variable domain (other parts from reference TRBV28 and TRBJ1-1): DVKVTQSSRYLVKRTGEKVFLECVQDMDHENMFWYRQDPGLGLRLIYFSYDVKMKEKGDIPEGYSVSREKKERFSLILESASTNQTSMYLCASRTGILEAFFGQGTRLTVV.

The V call is TRBV7-2, the J call TRBJ2-1; 7 positions match TRBD1. CDR1 and CDR2 from the germline V gene are SGHTA and FQGNSA. The CDR3 is 15 amino acids. The J segment lost 0 bases and the V segment lost 5 bases, leaving 4 bases of the junction unmatched. The CDR3 region has the DNA TGTGCCAGCAGCCAGGGACAGATCTCCTACAATGAGCAGTTCTTC. Its translation: CASSQGQISYNEQFF.

The chain has TRBV28 and TRBJ2-7; D is perhaps TRBD2 (6 bases). This CDR3 region has 13 residues. Germline CDR1 and CDR2: MDHEN and SYDVKM. Trimming cost V 6 bases and J 0 bases, with 9 bases left between them. The CDR3 DNA reads TGTGCCAGCAGGATGACTAGCTCCTACGAGCAGTACTTC. Translated: CASRMTSSYEQYF.

This rearrangement joins TRBV7-8 to TRBJ2-2, with TRBD1 matching over 7 bases. The CDR3 has 16 residues. In germline, CDR1 is SGHVS, CDR2 FQNEAQ. J lost 5 bases, V lost 1 base, and 7 bases had no gene match. CDR3 in DNA: TGTGCCAGCAGCTTAGGGAGACAGGGTGGGACCGGGGAGCTGTTTTTT. It yields the protein CASSLGRQGGTGELFF. Combining the CDR3 with reference TRBV7-8 and TRBJ2-2 gives the whole variable domain GAGVSQSPRYKVAKRGQDVALRCDPISGHVSLFWYQQALGQGPEFLTYFQNEAQLDKSGLPSDRFFAERPEGSVSTLKIQRTQQEDSAVYLCASSLGRQGGTGELFFGEGSRLTVL.